These 7 T cell receptor beta chains share one sample of origin, sequenced in a study of blood T cell repertoires in COVID-19. TCRdb keeps only in-frame clones here, not all; method: immunoSEQ multiplex PCR. This sample has approximately 300,000 clones; around 86% occur once, and the top ten carry about 4.6%. The sequenced material came from PBMCs or T cells enriched from blood (not recorded which). The receptors come from a young man who had recovered from COVID-19.

This clone occurred once. The chain links TRBV6-5 to TRBJ2-1; 10 bases are shared with TRBD2. Unmatched junction bases numbered 4, after V lost 5 bases and J lost 3 bases. The CDR3 contains 15 residues. Germline V gene data show CDR1 as MNHEY and CDR2 as SVGAGI. CDR3 amino acids: CASSPGTSVYNEQFF. The CDR3 nucleotides read TGTGCCAGCAGTCCAGGGACTAGCGTCTACAATGAGCAGTTCTTC.

This clone was detected only a few times. J is TRBJ2-1 and V is TRBV19; 9 bases are a match to TRBD2. The CDR3 is 14 amino acids. With 4 bases clipped from V and 4 bases from J, the junction kept 2 bases outside the gene matches. Germline values: CDR1 LNHDA, CDR2 SQIVND (reference sequence). In DNA form, the CDR3 reads TGTGCCAGTAGTAGCGGGAGGGGATACAATGAGCAGTTCTTC. Residues: CASSSGRGYNEQFF.

The chain is built from TRBV6-5 and TRBJ2-7; D gene uncertain. Per germline, CDR1 MNHEY and CDR2 SVGAGI. V was shortened by 8 bases and J by 3 bases, with 11 bases between the two germline ends. This CDR3 comprises 12 residues. CDR3 DNA: TGTGCCAGCGTCCAGGATCTCTACGAGCAGTACTTC. Amino acids: CASVQDLYEQYF.

J is TRBJ2-7 and V is TRBV27, with 13 bases aligning to TRBD2. V lost 4 bases and J lost 2; bases outside the gene matches: 11. This CDR3 comprises 18 residues. CDR1 is MNHEY and CDR2 is SMNVEV in the germline V gene (reference sequence). The CDR3 sequence is CASSSQKRTSGGTYEQYF. The DNA of the CDR3 is TGTGCCAGCAGTTCCCAGAAACGGACTAGCGGGGGAACCTACGAGCAGTACTTC.

Notes on this clone: Compared with germline, one end of the junction differs, possibly owing to a read error. The chain links TRBV7-7 to TRBJ2-2, with 9 positions matching TRBD2. Germline V CDR1 and CDR2: SSHAT, FNYEAQ (reference sequence). This CDR3 has 16 residues. The CDR3 region is CASSQLAGNTVGELFF. Written as DNA, the CDR3 is TGTGCTAGCAGCCAACTAGCGGGTAACACCGTCGGGGAGCTGTTTTTT.

V is TRBV6-4 and J is TRBJ1-1; TRBD1 matches at 11 bases. The CDR3 extends over 14 amino acids. J was trimmed by 7 bases and V by 3 bases; bases with no gene match: 4. Germline-derived CDR1 and CDR2 are MRHNA and SNTAGT. The CDR3 spells CASSEGTGGNEAFF. CDR3 coding DNA: TGTGCCAGCAGTGAAGGGACAGGGGGGAATGAAGCTTTCTTT.

The chain is built from TRBV4-2 and TRBJ1-4; D remains ambiguous. CDR1 LGHNA and CDR2 YNFKEQ come from the germline V gene. This CDR3 has 16 amino acids. V lost 0 bases and J lost 2, with 10 bases in between. The CDR3 reads CASSQERARTNEKLFF. CDR3 in DNA: TGTGCCAGCAGCCAAGAGAGAGCCAGGACTAATGAAAAACTGTTTTTT.